Included here is one T cell receptor (beta chain) sequence, with context. The antigen is not known. V was clipped by 4 bases and J by 4 bases; unmatched bases: 5. This CDR3 contains 14 residues. The germline V gene encodes CDR1 SGHNT and CDR2 YYREEE (reference sequence). A CD45RA-negative memory subset and a CD45RA+ naive subset were separated from the CD4+ cells. The assay was run at deep level. Evenly divided among several immunoSEQ plates was the genomic DNA of each subset. Repertoires were generated with immunoSEQ multiplex PCR, while TCRdb's copy carries only in-frame clones and drops some. The sample records 2.3 million or so clones, more than 85% being singletons. These data originate in a study of shared clonotypes between healthy human individuals. General study points: Since donors were few, the genetic and exposure-history diversity represented was limited.

This clonotype was obtained from a man younger than 30 in good health. Some clones in this sample may be carry-over from other donors' samples. The V call is TRBV5-4, the J call TRBJ1-1; 9 bases agree with TRBD1. The sample taken for sequencing was naive CD4+ T cells from PBMCs. Subset: CD45RA+ positively selected. The DNA of the CDR3 is TGTGCCAGCAGCGTCCGGGACAGGGCCACTGAAGCTTTCTTT. This translates into CASSVRDRATEAFF.